The source of this T cell receptor beta chain is a study of regulatory T cells in long-lasting Graves disease. Arm-PCR of CDR3 regions with iRepertoire HTBI primers generated TCR beta libraries. Per the original data handling: The samples included under 75 TRBV and some 15 TRBJ segments. TCRdb redid the calling of the multiplex PCR reads with MiXCR, one entry per CDR3 protein. The V and J calls, along with clone size, are taken from TCRdb and not from the paper's own processing. There are 450,000 or so distinct CDR3 sequences in the sample; about a fifth occur only once, and 7% to 9.5% lies in the top ten. Germline CDR1 reads LGHNA; CDR2 reads YSLEER. V gave up 0 bases and J gave up 4 bases, with 15 bases separating them. The CDR3 runs to 16 residues. On this clonotype itself: Its antigen is still unknown.

The time point is: persistent/refractory GD, antithyroid drugs over 5 years with positive TRAb. PBMC RNA was the source of the TCR library. Broader study findings: TRBV28 was favored in persistent disease, as were TRBJ1-2 and TRBJ2-5.

Source: peripheral blood mononuclear cells (PBMCs), taken when the disease was refractory, from a patient treated with antithyroid drugs. This clonotype originated in a female donor with Graves disease. The chain uses TRBV4-3 and TRBJ1-1; D unresolved. The CDR3 sequence is CASSQERGSGGTEAFF. The CDR3 nucleotides read TGCGCCAGCAGCCAAGAGCGAGGCTCAGGTGGCACTGAAGCTTTCTTT.